The T cell receptor (beta chain) under discussion was sequenced for a study of OX40 agonist ivuxolimab in advanced cancers. General study results and limits: The antigens recognized by the expanded peripheral T cells, that is their antigen specificity, were not determined.

Researchers took blood at baseline, on cycle 4 day 1, and on cycle 7 day 1. The CDR3 runs to 15 residues. Per the germline V gene, CDR1 is SEHNR and CDR2 is FQNEAQ (reference sequence). J lost 6 bases, V lost 3 bases, and 5 bases had no gene match. Profiling relied on immunoSEQ multiplex PCR, and the TCRdb table lists in-frame clones only, not all of them. Of 25,000 to 30,000 clones in the sample, around 85% were seen once. A remark on this clone: Its target is not known.

The receptor was isolated from an adult with an advanced solid tumor such as melanoma, head and neck, liver or kidney cancer. The rearrangement joins TRBV7-9 to TRBJ2-3; 11 bases map to TRBD2. The sample was CD4+ or CD8+ T cells sorted from blood, taken in a trial of the OX40 agonist ivuxolimab. The DNA of the CDR3 is TGTGCCAGCAGCTTCCCGACTAGCGGGACGGATACGCAGTATTTT. The encoded protein is CASSFPTSGTDTQYF.